The present entry profiles one TCR beta chain with its context. What it recognizes is unknown. The sample comes from a study of CD8+ T cells in alopecia areata. Across the study: Once tofacitinib had been taken for 6 to 18 months, 6 months off drug followed.

Overall study findings and caveats: Lesional scalp, especially alopecia totalis/universalis, showed higher clonality than normal scalp.

Reverse transcribed after extraction, RNA yielded cDNA as the sequencing template. Assay used: immunoSEQ multiplex PCR; TCRdb lists only in-frame clones, some missing. This repertoire shows some 120,000 clones, 58% found once; its top ten account for 3.5% to 5.5%. The sequencing here drew on CD4+ T cells sorted from blood, taken at week 0. This TCR came from a human donor with alopecia areata.

The CDR3 nucleotides read TGCGCCAGCAGCTTAGGGGACAGGGATGGCTACACCTTC. Translated: CASSLGDRDGYTF. This chain uses TRBV5-1 with TRBJ1-2; 9 nucleotides agree with TRBD1. The V and J ends lost 2 bases and 6 bases, in that order; junction bases with no gene match: 2. The CDR3 loop spans 13 amino acids. CDR1 is SGHRS and CDR2 is YFSETQ in the germline V gene.